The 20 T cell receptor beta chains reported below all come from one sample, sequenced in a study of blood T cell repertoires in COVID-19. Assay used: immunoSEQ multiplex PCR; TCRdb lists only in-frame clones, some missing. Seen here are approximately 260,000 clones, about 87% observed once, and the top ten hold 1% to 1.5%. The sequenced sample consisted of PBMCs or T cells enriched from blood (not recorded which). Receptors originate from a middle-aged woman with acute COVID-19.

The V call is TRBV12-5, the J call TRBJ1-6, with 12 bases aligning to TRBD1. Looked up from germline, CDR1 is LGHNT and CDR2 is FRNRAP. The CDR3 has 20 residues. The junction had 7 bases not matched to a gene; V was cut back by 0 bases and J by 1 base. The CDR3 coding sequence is TGTGCTAGTGGTTTGGTACGCGGGACAGGGGGCGCATCCTATAATTCACCCCTCCACTTT. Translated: CASGLVRGTGGASYNSPLHF. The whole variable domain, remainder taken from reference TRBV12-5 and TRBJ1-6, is DARVTQTPRHKVTEMGQEVTMRCQPILGHNTVFWYRQTMMQGLELLAYFRNRAPLDDSGMPKDRFSAEMPDATLATLKIQPSEPRDSAVYFCASGLVRGTGGASYNSPLHFGNGTRLTVT.

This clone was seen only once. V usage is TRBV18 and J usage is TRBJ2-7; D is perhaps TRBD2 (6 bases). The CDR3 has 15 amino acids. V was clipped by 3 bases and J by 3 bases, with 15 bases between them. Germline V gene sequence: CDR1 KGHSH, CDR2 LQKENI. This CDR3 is CASSPRQSGVYEQYF. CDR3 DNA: TGTGCCAGCTCACCTCGGCAGTCGGGGGTCTACGAGCAGTACTTC.

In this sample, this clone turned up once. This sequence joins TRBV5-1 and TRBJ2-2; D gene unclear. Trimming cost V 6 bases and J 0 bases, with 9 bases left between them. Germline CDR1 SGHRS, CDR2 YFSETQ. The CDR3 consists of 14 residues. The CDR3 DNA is TGCGCCAGCACCGGTACGGCGAACACCGGGGAGCTGTTTTTT. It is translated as CASTGTANTGELFF.

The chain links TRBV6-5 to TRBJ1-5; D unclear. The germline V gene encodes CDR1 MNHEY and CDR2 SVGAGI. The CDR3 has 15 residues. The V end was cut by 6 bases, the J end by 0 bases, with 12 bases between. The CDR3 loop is CASRPYSYSNQPQHF. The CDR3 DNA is TGTGCCAGCAGACCTTACAGCTATAGCAATCAGCCCCAGCATTTT.

The DNA of the CDR3 is TGTGCCATCAGTGACGGACCGGGGGGAGCGGCCGGGGAGCTGTTTTTT. Protein product: CAISDGPGGAAGELFF. The chain recombines TRBV10-3 with TRBJ2-2, with 7 positions matching TRBD2. Germline loops: CDR1 ENHRY, CDR2 SYGVKD. The CDR3 is 16 amino acids. V was clipped by 3 bases and J by 6 bases; unmatched bases: 10.

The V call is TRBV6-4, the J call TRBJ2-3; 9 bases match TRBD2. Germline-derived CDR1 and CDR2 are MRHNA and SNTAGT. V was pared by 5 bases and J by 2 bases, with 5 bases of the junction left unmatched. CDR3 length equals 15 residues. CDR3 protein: CASSPASGDTDTQYF. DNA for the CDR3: TGTGCCAGCAGTCCAGCTAGCGGGGACACAGATACGCAGTATTTT.

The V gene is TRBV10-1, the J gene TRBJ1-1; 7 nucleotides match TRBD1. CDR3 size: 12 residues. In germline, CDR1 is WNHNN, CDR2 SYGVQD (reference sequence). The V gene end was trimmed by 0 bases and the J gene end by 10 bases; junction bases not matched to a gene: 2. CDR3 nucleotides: TGCGCCAGCAGTGAGTCCGACAGGGTAGCTTTCTTT. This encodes CASSESDRVAFF.

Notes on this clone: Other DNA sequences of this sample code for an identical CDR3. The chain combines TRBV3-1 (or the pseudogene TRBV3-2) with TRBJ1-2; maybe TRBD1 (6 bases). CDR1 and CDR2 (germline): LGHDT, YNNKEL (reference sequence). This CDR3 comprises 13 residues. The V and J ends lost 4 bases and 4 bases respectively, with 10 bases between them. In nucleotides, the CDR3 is TGTGCCAGCAGCCGAGAGGGGGGCTATGGCTACACCTTC. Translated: CASSREGGYGYTF.

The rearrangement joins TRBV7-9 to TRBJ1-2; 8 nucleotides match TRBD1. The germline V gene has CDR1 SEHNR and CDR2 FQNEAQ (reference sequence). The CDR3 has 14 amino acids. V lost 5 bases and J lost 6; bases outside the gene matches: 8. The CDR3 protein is CASSPGGAPNGYTF. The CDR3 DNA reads TGTGCCAGCAGCCCAGGGGGCGCCCCGAATGGCTACACCTTC.

CDR3 sequence: CATTGAGANVLTF. The CDR3 nucleotides read TGTGCCACGACAGGGGCTGGGGCCAACGTCCTGACTTTC. The chain couples TRBV2 to TRBJ2-6, with TRBD1 matching 8 bases. CDR3 length: 13 residues. CDR1 is SNHLY and CDR2 is FYNNEI in the germline V gene. V lost 10 bases and J lost 2; bases outside the gene matches: 1.

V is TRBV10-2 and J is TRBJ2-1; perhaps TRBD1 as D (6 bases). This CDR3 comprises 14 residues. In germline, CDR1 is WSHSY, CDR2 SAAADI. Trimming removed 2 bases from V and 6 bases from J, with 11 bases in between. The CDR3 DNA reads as TGCGCCAGCAGTGAGCCGGGACACGGCAATGAGCAGTTCTTC. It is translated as CASSEPGHGNEQFF.

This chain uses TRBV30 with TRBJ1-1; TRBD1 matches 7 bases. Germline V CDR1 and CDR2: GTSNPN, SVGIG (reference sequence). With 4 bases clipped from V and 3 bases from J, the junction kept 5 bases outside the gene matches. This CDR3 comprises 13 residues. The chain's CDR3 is CAWTGTAYTEAFF. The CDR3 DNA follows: TGTGCCTGGACCGGGACAGCGTACACTGAAGCTTTCTTT.

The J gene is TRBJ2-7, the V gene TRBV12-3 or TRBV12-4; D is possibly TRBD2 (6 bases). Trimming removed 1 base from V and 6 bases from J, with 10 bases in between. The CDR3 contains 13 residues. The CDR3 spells CASSLGLVSEQYF. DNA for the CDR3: TGTGCCAGCAGTTTAGGACTAGTAAGCGAGCAGTACTTC.

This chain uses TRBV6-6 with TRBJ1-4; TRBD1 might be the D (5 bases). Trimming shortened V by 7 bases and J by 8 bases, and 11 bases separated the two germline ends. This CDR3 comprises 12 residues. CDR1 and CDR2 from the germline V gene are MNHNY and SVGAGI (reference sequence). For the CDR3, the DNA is TGTGCCAGCACCCAATCAGGGGAAAAACTGTTTTTT. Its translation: CASTQSGEKLFF.

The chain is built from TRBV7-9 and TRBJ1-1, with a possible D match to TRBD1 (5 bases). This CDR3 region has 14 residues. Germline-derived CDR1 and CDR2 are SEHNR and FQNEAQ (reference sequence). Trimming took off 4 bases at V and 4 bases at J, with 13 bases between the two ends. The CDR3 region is CASSSAGGSTEAFF. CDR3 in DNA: TGTGCCAGCAGCTCCGCGGGGGGTAGCACTGAAGCTTTCTTT.

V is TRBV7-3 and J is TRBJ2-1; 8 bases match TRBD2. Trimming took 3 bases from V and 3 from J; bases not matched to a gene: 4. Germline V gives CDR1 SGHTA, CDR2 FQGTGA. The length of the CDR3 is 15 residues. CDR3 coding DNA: TGTGCCAGCAGCTTCACTAGCGGAGACTACAATGAGCAGTTCTTC. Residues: CASSFTSGDYNEQFF.

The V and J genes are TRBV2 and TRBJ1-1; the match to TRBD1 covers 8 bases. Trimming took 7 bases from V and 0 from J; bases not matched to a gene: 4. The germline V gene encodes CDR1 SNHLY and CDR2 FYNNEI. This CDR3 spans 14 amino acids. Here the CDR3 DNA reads TGTGCCAGCACTAGGACAGGGCTGAACACTGAAGCTTTCTTT. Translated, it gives CASTRTGLNTEAFF.

CDR3 sequence reads: CAWLDGTANYGYTF. The CDR3 DNA reads as TGTGCCTGGCTCGACGGTACAGCTAACTATGGCTACACCTTC. V and J are TRBV30 and TRBJ1-2; D gene ambiguous. The CDR3 contains 14 residues. The V gene lost 5 bases and the J gene lost 0 bases, with 13 bases spanning the gap. From germline, CDR1 is GTSNPN and CDR2 SVGIG (reference sequence). Filled out from reference TRBV30 and TRBJ1-2, the complete variable domain reads SQTIHQWPATLVQPVGSPLSLECTVEGTSNPNLYWYRQAAGRGLQLLFYSVGIGQISSEVPQNLSASRPQDRQFILSSKKLLLSDSGFYLCAWLDGTANYGYTFGSGTRLTVV.

The chain's CDR3 is CASSPKAGERRGSGGTEQFF. The DNA of the CDR3 is TGTGCCAGCAGCCCGAAGGCTGGGGAAAGAAGGGGTTCCGGGGGGACTGAGCAGTTCTTC. The chain links TRBV7-6 to TRBJ2-1, with 7 bases fitting TRBD2. Germline loops: CDR1 SGHVS, CDR2 FNYEAQ. This CDR3 region has 20 residues. Germline trimming cut 5 bases from V and 9 bases from J; bases unmatched to any gene: 28.

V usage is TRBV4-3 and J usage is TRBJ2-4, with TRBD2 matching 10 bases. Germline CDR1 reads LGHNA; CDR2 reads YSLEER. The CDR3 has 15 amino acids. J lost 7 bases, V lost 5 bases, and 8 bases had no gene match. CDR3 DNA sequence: TGCGCCAGCAGCGTAGGTAGCGGGGGGTACAACATTCAGTACTTC. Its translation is CASSVGSGGYNIQYF.